A single sample gave rise to the 5 T cell receptor beta chains below, sequenced in a study of T cells in Graves' hyperthyroidism and ophthalmopathy. What was amplified from RNA transcripts were TCR beta CDR3 regions. The TCR CDR3 first-round RT-PCR relied on the HTBI primer set. A single record per CDR3 protein comes from TCRdb applying MiXCR to the multiplex PCR reads. The profile shows roughly 580,000 distinct CDR3 sequences, just over 45% of them singletons. The sequencing input was peripheral blood or thyroid tissue (not recorded which). Source of these receptors: a woman aged 18-30 years with Graves' hyperthyroidism.

The chain links TRBV2 to TRBJ2-7, with D perhaps matching TRBD2 (5 bases). Germline loops: CDR1 SNHLY, CDR2 FYNNEI. V was shortened by 6 bases and J by 3 bases, with 12 bases between the two germline ends. The CDR3 has 13 amino acids. In DNA form, the CDR3 reads TGTGCCAGCAGGGGAGCGGAGAACTACGAGCAGTACTTC. This translates into CASRGAENYEQYF.

This rearrangement joins TRBV2 to TRBJ2-7; 11 bases fit TRBD2. CDR1 and CDR2 (germline): SNHLY, FYNNEI. The CDR3 spans 19 residues. The V gene end was trimmed by 7 bases and the J gene end by 7 bases; junction bases not matched to a gene: 24. The CDR3 DNA reads TGTGCCAGCAAAGGGACAGTCTTAGCGGGAGGGCCGAAAAGGAATGAGCAGTACTTC. Its protein is CASKGTVLAGGPKRNEQYF.

This clonotype was counted between two and nine times. The V and J genes are TRBV7-6 and TRBJ1-2; D is perhaps TRBD1 (5 bases). The CDR3 has 13 amino acids. Per the germline V gene, CDR1 is SGHVS and CDR2 is FNYEAQ. V lost 2 bases and J 4 bases, leaving 8 bases between the germline ends. CDR3 loop: CASSLTGTYGYTF. In nucleotides, the CDR3 is TGTGCCAGCAGCTTAACAGGAACCTATGGCTACACCTTC.

The table lists this clonotype with a count of one. This chain connects TRBV15 to TRBJ2-6; D perhaps matches TRBD2 (5 bases). The V gene lost 3 bases and the J gene lost 8 bases, with 11 bases spanning the gap. CDR1 and CDR2 (germline): LNHNV, YYDKDF (reference sequence). The CDR3 is 14 residues long. The CDR3 protein is CATSSETGTNVLTF. CDR3 DNA: TGTGCCACCAGCAGTGAAACCGGGACCAACGTCCTGACTTTC.

CDR3 bases: TGTGCCAGCAGTTACAGCAGGAGCTCTGGGGCCAACGTCCTGACTTTC. Amino acid sequence: CASSYSRSSGANVLTF. The chain couples TRBV2 to TRBJ2-6; D is unresolved. There are 16 residues in the CDR3. Looked up from germline, CDR1 is SNHLY and CDR2 is FYNNEI. With 5 bases removed from V and 0 bases from J, the gap between germline ends came to 11 bases.